A single sample is the source of the 12 T cell receptor beta chains below, sequenced in a study of beta chain bispecific antibodies for T cell cancers. The study, taken as a whole, reports: Normal T cells contributed less of the targeted TRBV signal than the leukemia cells did.

These TCRs' antigens remain unknown. Blood mononuclear cells were expanded for 3 days using either OKT3 anti-CD3 antibody or CD3/CD28 beads. TCRdb processed the 5' RACE reads anew with MiXCR; each CDR3 protein has one entry. In the table there are some 20,000 distinct CDR3 sequences, over 2.5% of which are singletons. Sequences were obtained from healthy donor T cells cultured with leukemia cells. The source of these receptors is a human donor in good health. Some clones in this sample may be carry-over from other donors' samples.

The table lists this clonotype with many counts. The chain uses TRBV19 and TRBJ2-7, with D possibly being TRBD1 (7 bases). The germline gives CDR1 LNHDA, CDR2 SQIVND (reference sequence). With 6 bases removed from V and 2 bases from J, the gap between germline ends came to 17 bases. This CDR3 comprises 15 residues. CDR3 protein: CASSTQGGATYEQYF. The DNA for the CDR3 is TGTGCCAGTAGCACCCAGGGGGGCGCCACCTACGAGCAGTACTTC.

This clonotype was seen ten or more times. The V and J genes are TRBV21-1 and TRBJ2-1; the table's D call of TRBD1 was not tested on the DNA. TRBV21-1 is reported as a pseudogene. This CDR3 has 13 residues. The CDR3 here is CASRDRGHNEQFF. For the CDR3, the DNA is TGTGCCAGCAGAGACAGGGGCCACAATGAGCAGTTCTTC.

This clonotype showed up many times. This chain links TRBV7-8 with TRBJ1-4, with 9 positions matching TRBD1. CDR1 and CDR2 (germline): SGHVS, FQNEAQ. The CDR3 is 16 amino acids. Germline trimming cut 2 bases from V and 3 bases from J; bases unmatched to any gene: 4. The CDR3 DNA reads as TGTGCCAGCAGCTTATTTCGGACAGGGGCTAATGAAAAACTGTTTTTT. This translates into CASSLFRTGANEKLFF.

This clonotype was picked up many times. This chain joins TRBV5-5 and TRBJ2-2; D not resolved. The length of the CDR3 is 13 residues. Germline V gene sequence: CDR1 SGHKS, CDR2 YYEKEE (reference sequence). Between the trimmed V and J ends, which lost 2 bases and 8 bases, there was a span of 10 bases. The CDR3 bases are TGTGCCAGCAGCTTCGGTCCGTGGGGGGAGCTGTTTTTT. Encoded protein: CASSFGPWGELFF.

This clonotype was observed at least ten times. The DNA for the CDR3 is TGCGCCAGCAGCTTGGAGGCAGCCTATGGCTACACCTTC. Protein: CASSLEAAYGYTF. V usage is TRBV5-1 and J usage is TRBJ1-2; no clear D gene. Germline V lookup: CDR1 SGHRS, CDR2 YFSETQ. Trimming shortened V by 0 bases and J by 4 bases, and 7 bases separated the two germline ends. The CDR3 consists of 13 residues.

This clonotype was detected many times. The chain carries TRBV28 and TRBJ2-5, with a possible D match to TRBD1 (8 bases). Per germline, CDR1 MDHEN and CDR2 SYDVKM. This CDR3 region has 13 residues. V lost 5 bases, J lost 7 bases, and 14 bases lay in between. Here the CDR3 DNA reads TGTGCCAGCAGTCCACAGGGGGGGTGGACCCAGTACTTC. It encodes CASSPQGGWTQYF.

Ten or more counts support this clonotype. The rearrangement uses TRBV28 and TRBJ2-7; D is possibly TRBD1 or TRBD2 (6 bases each). Germline CDR1 reads MDHEN; CDR2 reads SYDVKM. V shed 1 base and J shed 1 base, with 8 bases lying between them. The length of the CDR3 is 14 residues. CDR3 bases: TGTGCCAGCAGTTTATTAGGGGGGTCCTACGAGCAGTACTTC. The encoded protein is CASSLLGGSYEQYF. The full variable domain, rest sourced from reference TRBV28 and TRBJ2-7, is DVKVTQSSRYLVKRTGEKVFLECVQDMDHENMFWYRQDPGLGLRLIYFSYDVKMKEKGDIPEGYSVSREKKERFSLILESASTNQTSMYLCASSLLGGSYEQYFGPGTRLTVT.

At least ten counts were recorded for this clonotype. V usage is TRBV28 and J usage is TRBJ1-2; TRBD1 aligns across 7 bases. The length of the CDR3 is 16 residues. V was clipped by 5 bases and J by 4 bases; unmatched bases: 13. Germline V gene lookup returns CDR1 MDHEN and CDR2 SYDVKM. CDR3 in amino acids: CASSKELVGTVYGYTF. The CDR3 DNA reads as TGTGCCAGCAGTAAAGAGCTCGTCGGGACAGTCTATGGCTACACCTTC.

The sample holds many counts of this clonotype. CDR3 amino acids: CASSITRTGKETQYF. The CDR3, as DNA: TGTGCCAGCAGCATAACCCGAACCGGAAAAGAGACCCAGTACTTC. The chain combines TRBV28 with TRBJ2-5; D unclear. Germline CDR1 reads MDHEN; CDR2 reads SYDVKM. This CDR3 spans 15 amino acids. The germline V and J ends were trimmed by 6 bases and 3 bases, with 17 bases remaining between them.

This clonotype was detected many times. The chain links TRBV9 to TRBJ1-1; D perhaps matches TRBD1 (5 bases). The germline CDR1 and CDR2 sequences are SGDLS and YYNGEE. Trimming shortened V by 0 bases and J by 4 bases, and 10 bases separated the two germline ends. The CDR3 has 14 residues. CDR3 in amino acids: CASSVVGGATEAFF. The CDR3 DNA reads as TGTGCCAGCAGCGTAGTCGGGGGTGCCACTGAAGCTTTCTTT.

This clonotype was seen at least ten times. The rearrangement joins TRBV9 to TRBJ2-6; D remains ambiguous. The CDR3 sequence is 16 residues long. Germline V gene lookup returns CDR1 SGDLS and CDR2 YYNGEE. Trimming cost V 3 bases and J 6 bases, with 16 bases left between them. Written as DNA, the CDR3 is TGTGCCAGCAGCGGAGCCCCCCCGGTAGAGGCCAACGTCCTGACTTTC. Its translation: CASSGAPPVEANVLTF.

This clonotype was found many times. The gene calls are TRBV5-1 and TRBJ2-5; D not resolved. Trimming stripped 0 bases from V and 5 bases from J, with 14 bases between. This CDR3 region has 15 residues. The germline CDR1 and CDR2 sequences are SGHRS and YFSETQ. CDR3 region: CASSLAGAKGETQYF. CDR3 coding DNA: TGCGCCAGCAGCTTGGCCGGTGCTAAGGGCGAGACCCAGTACTTC.